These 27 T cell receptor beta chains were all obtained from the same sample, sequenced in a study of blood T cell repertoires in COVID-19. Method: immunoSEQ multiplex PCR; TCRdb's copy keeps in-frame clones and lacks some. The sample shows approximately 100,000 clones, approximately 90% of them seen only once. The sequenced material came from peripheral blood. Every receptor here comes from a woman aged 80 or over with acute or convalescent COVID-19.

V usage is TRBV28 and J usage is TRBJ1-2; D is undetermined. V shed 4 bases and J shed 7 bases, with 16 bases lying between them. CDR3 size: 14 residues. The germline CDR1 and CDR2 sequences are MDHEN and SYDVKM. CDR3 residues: CASSSHSGERGYTF. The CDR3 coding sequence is TGTGCCAGCAGTTCACACAGCGGGGAACGTGGCTACACCTTC.

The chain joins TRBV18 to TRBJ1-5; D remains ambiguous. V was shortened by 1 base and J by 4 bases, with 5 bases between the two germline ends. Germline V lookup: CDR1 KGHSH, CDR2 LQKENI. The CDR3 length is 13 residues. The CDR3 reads CASSPQTNQPQHF. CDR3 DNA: TGTGCCAGCTCACCACAGACTAATCAGCCCCAGCATTTT.

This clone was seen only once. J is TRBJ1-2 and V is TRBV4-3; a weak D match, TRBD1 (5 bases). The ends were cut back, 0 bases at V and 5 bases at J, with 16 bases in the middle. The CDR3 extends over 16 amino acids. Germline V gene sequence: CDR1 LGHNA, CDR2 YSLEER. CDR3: CASSQDRSAAGYGYTF. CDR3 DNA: TGCGCCAGCAGCCAAGATAGGTCGGCGGCAGGGTATGGCTACACCTTC.

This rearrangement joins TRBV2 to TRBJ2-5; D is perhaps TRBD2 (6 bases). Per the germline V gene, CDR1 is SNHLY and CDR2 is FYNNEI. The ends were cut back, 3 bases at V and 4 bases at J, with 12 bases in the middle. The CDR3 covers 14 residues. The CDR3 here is CASSDLVGGETQYF. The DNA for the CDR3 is TGTGCCAGCAGTGACCTAGTGGGAGGAGAGACCCAGTACTTC. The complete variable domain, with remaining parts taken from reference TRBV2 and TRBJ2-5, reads EPEVTQTPSHQVTQMGQEVILRCVPISNHLYFYWYRQILGQKVEFLVSFYNNEISEKSEIFDDQFSVERPDGSNFTLKIRSTKLEDSAMYFCASSDLVGGETQYFGPGTRLLVL.

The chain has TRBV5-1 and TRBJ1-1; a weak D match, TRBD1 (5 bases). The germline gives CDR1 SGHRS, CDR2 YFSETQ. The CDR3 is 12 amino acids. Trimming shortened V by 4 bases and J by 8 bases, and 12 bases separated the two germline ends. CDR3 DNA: TGCGCCAGCAGCCCAGGGACTCCCGAAGCTTTCTTT. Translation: CASSPGTPEAFF.

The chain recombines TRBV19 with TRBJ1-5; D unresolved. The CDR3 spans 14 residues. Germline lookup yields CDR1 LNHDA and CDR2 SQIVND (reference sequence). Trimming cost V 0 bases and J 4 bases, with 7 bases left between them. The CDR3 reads CASSIETGNQPQHF. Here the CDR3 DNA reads TGTGCCAGTAGTATAGAAACCGGGAATCAGCCCCAGCATTTT.

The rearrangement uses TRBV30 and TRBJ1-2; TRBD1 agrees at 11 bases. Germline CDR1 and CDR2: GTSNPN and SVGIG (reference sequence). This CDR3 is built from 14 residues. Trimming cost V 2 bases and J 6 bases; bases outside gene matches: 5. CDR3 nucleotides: TGTGCCTGGAGTCGGGACAGGGGGGGCGATGGCTACACCTTC. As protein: CAWSRDRGGDGYTF. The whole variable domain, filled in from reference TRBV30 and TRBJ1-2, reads SQTIHQWPATLVQPVGSPLSLECTVEGTSNPNLYWYRQAAGRGLQLLFYSVGIGQISSEVPQNLSASRPQDRQFILSSKKLLLSDSGFYLCAWSRDRGGDGYTFGSGTRLTVV.

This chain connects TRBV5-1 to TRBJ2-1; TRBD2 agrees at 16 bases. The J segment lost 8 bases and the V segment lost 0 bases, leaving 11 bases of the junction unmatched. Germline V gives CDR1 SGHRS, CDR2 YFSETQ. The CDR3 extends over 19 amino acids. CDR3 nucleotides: TGCGCCAGCAGCTTGGACGGGACTAGCGGGGGGGCCCGGAGCGATGAGCAGTTCTTC. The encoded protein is CASSLDGTSGGARSDEQFF.

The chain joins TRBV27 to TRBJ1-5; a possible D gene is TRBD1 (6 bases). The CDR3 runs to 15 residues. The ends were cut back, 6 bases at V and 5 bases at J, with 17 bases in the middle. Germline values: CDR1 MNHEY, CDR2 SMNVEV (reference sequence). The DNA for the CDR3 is TGTGCCAGCAGCTCAGGGGTGGGTTTTTATCAGCCCCAGCATTTT. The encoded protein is CASSSGVGFYQPQHF.

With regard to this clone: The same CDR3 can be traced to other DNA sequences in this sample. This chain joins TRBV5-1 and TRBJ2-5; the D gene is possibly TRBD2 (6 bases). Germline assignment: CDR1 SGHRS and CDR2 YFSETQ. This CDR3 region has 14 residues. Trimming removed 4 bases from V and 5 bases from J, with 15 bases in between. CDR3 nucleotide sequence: TGCGCCAGCAGCAGTTTGGGGGGTCGGGAGACCCAGTACTTC. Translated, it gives CASSSLGGRETQYF.

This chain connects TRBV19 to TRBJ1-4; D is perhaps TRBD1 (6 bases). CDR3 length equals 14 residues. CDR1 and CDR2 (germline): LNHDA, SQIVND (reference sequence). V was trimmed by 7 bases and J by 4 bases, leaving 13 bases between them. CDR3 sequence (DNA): TGTGCCAGTAAGAGTGGGACATTTAATGAAAAACTGTTTTTT. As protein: CASKSGTFNEKLFF.

The CDR3 loop is CASSMRGKGSPLHF. CDR3 bases: TGTGCCAGTAGTATGCGAGGGAAAGGTTCACCCCTCCACTTT. The chain couples TRBV19 to TRBJ1-6; D ambiguous. The CDR3 has 14 amino acids. Germline loops: CDR1 LNHDA, CDR2 SQIVND (reference sequence). V was trimmed by 3 bases and J by 9 bases, leaving 12 bases between them. Full variable domain (rest looked up from reference TRBV19 and TRBJ1-6): DGGITQSPKYLFRKEGQNVTLSCEQNLNHDAMYWYRQDPGQGLRLIYYSQIVNDFQKGDIAEGYSVSREKKESFPLTVTSAQKNPTAFYLCASSMRGKGSPLHFGNGTRLTVT.

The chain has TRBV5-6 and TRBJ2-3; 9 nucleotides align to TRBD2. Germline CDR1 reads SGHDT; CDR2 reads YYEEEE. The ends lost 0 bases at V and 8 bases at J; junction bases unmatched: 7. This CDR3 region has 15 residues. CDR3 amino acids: CASSLEAGGRGTQYF. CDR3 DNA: TGTGCCAGCAGCTTGGAGGCGGGGGGGCGCGGTACGCAGTATTTT. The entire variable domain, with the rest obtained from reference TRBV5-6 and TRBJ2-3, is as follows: DAGVTQSPTHLIKTRGQQVTLRCSPKSGHDTVSWYQQALGQGPQFIFQYYEEEERQRGNFPDRFSGHQFPNYSSELNVNALLLGDSALYLCASSLEAGGRGTQYFGPGTRLTVL.

Written as DNA, the CDR3 is TGTGCCAGCAGCCCAAACTCCTACGAGCAGTACTTC. This sequence encodes CASSPNSYEQYF. This chain uses TRBV27 with TRBJ2-7, with no clear D. The germline V gene has CDR1 MNHEY and CDR2 SMNVEV (reference sequence). V dropped 6 bases and J dropped 0 bases, with 6 bases sitting between them. This CDR3 region has 12 residues.

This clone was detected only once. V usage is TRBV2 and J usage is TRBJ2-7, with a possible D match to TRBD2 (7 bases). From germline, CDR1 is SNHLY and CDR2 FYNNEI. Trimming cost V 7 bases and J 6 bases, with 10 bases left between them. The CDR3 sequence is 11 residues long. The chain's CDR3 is CASNREGEQYF. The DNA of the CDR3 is TGTGCCAGCAACAGGGAGGGCGAGCAGTACTTC.

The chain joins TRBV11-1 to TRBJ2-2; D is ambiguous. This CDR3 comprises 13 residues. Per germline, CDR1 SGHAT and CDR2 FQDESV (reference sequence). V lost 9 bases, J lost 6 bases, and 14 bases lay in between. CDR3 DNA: TGTGCCAGTACCTTTGCGGTTCCCGGGGAGCTGTTTTTT. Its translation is CASTFAVPGELFF.

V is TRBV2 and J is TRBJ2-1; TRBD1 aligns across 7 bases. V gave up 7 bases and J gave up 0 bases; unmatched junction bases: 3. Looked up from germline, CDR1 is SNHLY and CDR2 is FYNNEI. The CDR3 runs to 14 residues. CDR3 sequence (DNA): TGTGCCAGCATTAGGGGGCCCTCCTACAATGAGCAGTTCTTC. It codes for CASIRGPSYNEQFF.

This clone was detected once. The chain's CDR3 is CASSRERGIVVNEQFF. CDR3 in DNA: TGCGCCAGCAGCCGAGAAAGGGGGATCGTGGTCAATGAGCAGTTCTTC. V and J are TRBV4-3 and TRBJ2-1; D may be TRBD1 (6 bases). The CDR3 length is 16 residues. V dropped 4 bases and J dropped 6 bases, with 19 bases sitting between them. Germline V gene data show CDR1 as LGHNA and CDR2 as YSLEER.

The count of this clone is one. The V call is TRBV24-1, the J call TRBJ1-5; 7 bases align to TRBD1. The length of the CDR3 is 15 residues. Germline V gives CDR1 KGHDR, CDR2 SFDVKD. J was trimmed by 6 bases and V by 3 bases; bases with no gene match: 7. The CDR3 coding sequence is TGTGCCACCAGTGATGGGGACAGACTGGGTCAGCCCCAGCATTTT. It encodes CATSDGDRLGQPQHF.

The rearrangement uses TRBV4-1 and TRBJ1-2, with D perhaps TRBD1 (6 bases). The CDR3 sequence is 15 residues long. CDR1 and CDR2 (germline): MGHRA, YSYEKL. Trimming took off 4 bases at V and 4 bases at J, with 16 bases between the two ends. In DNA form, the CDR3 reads TGCGCCAGCAGCCCAGAGGACAGACCTTTCTATGGCTACACCTTC. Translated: CASSPEDRPFYGYTF.

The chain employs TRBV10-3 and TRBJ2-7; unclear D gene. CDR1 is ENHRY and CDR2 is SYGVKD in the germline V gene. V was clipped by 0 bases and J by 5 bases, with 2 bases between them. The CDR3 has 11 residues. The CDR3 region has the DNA TGTGCCATCAGTGAGTCCAACGAGCAGTACTTC. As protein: CAISESNEQYF.

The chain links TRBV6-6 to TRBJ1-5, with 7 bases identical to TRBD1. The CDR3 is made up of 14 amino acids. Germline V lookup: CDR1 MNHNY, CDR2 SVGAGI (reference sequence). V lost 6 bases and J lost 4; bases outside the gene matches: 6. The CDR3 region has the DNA TGTGCCAGCAGGGCAGGGGGATTAAATCAGCCCCAGCATTTT. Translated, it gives CASRAGGLNQPQHF.

Here the CDR3 reads CAWRKPGQGISYEQYF. In DNA, the CDR3 is TGTGCCTGGCGGAAACCGGGACAGGGAATCTCCTACGAGCAGTACTTC. The rearrangement joins TRBV30 to TRBJ2-7; the match to TRBD1 covers 9 bases. The CDR3 has 16 residues. Germline trimming cut 5 bases from V and 0 bases from J; bases unmatched to any gene: 11. Germline CDR1 reads GTSNPN; CDR2 reads SVGIG (reference sequence). Full variable domain (remainder filled in from reference TRBV30 and TRBJ2-7): SQTIHQWPATLVQPVGSPLSLECTVEGTSNPNLYWYRQAAGRGLQLLFYSVGIGQISSEVPQNLSASRPQDRQFILSSKKLLLSDSGFYLCAWRKPGQGISYEQYFGPGTRLTVT.

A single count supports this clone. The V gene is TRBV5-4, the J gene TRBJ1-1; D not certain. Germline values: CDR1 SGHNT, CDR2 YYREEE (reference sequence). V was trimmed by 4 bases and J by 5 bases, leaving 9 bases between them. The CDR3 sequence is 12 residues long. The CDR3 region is CASSKEETEAFF. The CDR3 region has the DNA TGTGCCAGCAGCAAGGAGGAGACTGAAGCTTTCTTT.

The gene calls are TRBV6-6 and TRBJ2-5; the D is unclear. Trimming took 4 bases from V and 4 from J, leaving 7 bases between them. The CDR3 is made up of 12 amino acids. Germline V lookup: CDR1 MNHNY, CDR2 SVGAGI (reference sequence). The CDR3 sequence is CASSLQRETQYF. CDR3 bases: TGTGCCAGCAGTTTACAGAGAGAGACCCAGTACTTC.

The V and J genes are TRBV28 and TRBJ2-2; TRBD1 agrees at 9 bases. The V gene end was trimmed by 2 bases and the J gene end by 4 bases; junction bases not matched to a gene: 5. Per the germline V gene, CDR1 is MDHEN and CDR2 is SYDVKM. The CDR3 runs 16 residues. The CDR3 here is CASSLLGTGSTGELFF. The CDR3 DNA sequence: TGTGCCAGCAGTTTACTCGGGACAGGGTCCACCGGGGAGCTGTTTTTT.

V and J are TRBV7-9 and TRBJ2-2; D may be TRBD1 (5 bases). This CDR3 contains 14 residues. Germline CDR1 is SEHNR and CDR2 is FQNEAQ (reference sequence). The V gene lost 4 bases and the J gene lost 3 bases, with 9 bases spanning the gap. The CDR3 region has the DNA TGTGCCAGCAGCTCCCAAGGGGACACCGGGGAGCTGTTTTTT. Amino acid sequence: CASSSQGDTGELFF. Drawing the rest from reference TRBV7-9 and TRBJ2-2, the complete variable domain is DTGVSQNPRHKITKRGQNVTFRCDPISEHNRLYWYRQTLGQGPEFLTYFQNEAQLEKSRLLSDRFSAERPKGSFSTLEIQRTEQGDSAMYLCASSSQGDTGELFFGEGSRLTVL.